This entry is about one T cell receptor beta chain. The antigen remains unidentified. These data come from a study of shared clonotypes between healthy human individuals. Study-level results: When naive CD4 clonotypes were compared across a few donors, roughly 4.9% were shared. In having few donors, the study represented limited genetic and exposure-history diversity.

The CDR3 loop spans 15 amino acids. V was trimmed by 0 bases and J by 13 bases, leaving 16 bases between them. Germline assignment: CDR1 ENHRY and CDR2 SYGVKD. Sorted-subset replicate PCR reactions contained roughly 200 ng DNA, corresponding to approximately 30,000 T cell genomes. Generated by immunoSEQ multiplex PCR, the TCRdb table keeps only in-frame clones and is missing some. Seen here are 2 million to 3 million clones, 80% to 95% observed once, and the top ten hold around 0.4%. The sequencing input was naive CD4+ T cells from PBMCs. Subset of the sample: CD45RA+ positively selected. This chain joins TRBV10-3 and TRBJ2-6; D not certain. This sequence originates from a man aged 18 to 30 in good health. Some clones in this sample may be carry-over from other donors' samples. The CDR3 DNA follows: TGTGCCATCAGTGAGTCGAGGCAGGAACCTGGAGTCCTGACTTTC. Translating it yields CAISESRQEPGVLTF.